This T cell receptor beta chain derives from a study of shared clonotypes between healthy human individuals (TCRdb year 2020). As for the study more broadly: The cohort included a few men and two women between 18 and 49 years of age. For each donor, three plates each were used for CD4 naive and CD4 memory, two plates were used for CD8 naive, and one plate was used for CD8 memory. To estimate repertoire size and how much clonotypes are shared between individuals, the study performed deep sequencing of blood TCR repertoires from 4 to 6 healthy adults. To increase sequencing depth and limit assay-specific biases, TCR repertoire library preparation and sequencing were carried out by different laboratories using diverse techniques. Between about 0.9 and 9 billion PBMCs per donor were obtained by leukapheresis. Study-wide conclusions, independent of this receptor: Based on pairwise subsampling, the degree of clonotype sharing among donors was expected to be affected by sequencing depth. Sampling was restricted to blood, and TCR repertoires in tissue are likely to differ from TCR repertoires in blood. About 5% of naive CD4, 3% to 3.5% of naive CD8, about 2.4% of memory CD4, and around 0.4% of memory CD8 clonotypes were shared across a few donors. Naive subsets generally had larger estimated clonotype richness than memory subsets. Higher generation probabilities were observed for clonotypes shared by all four sorted-subset donors than for non-shared clonotypes. Because the study included a small number of donors, the genetic and exposure-history diversity represented was limited. Even with the large sequencing depth, rarefaction of the sorted-subset datasets indicated that sequencing was incomplete.

CD8 naive samples were obtained by positive selection for CCR7 among CD45RO-negative cells, yielding a CD45RA+CCR7+ population from which TemRA cells were excluded. The donors were healthy, HIV-negative adults with no recently reported acute infections or vaccinations. Only Caucasian adults living in Nashville, Tennessee, USA were represented among the donors. After blood collection by leukapheresis, PBMCs were isolated using Ficoll-Histopaque density gradient centrifugation and then cryopreserved in the vapor phase of liquid nitrogen. Analytical flow cytometry was used to check the purity and quantity of every magnetically sorted T cell population. From each sorted fraction, genomic DNA was isolated and quantified by UV absorbance on a Nanodrop 2000c. Remarks on this clone: Its antigen remains unidentified. No per-base quality is available; no much larger clone lies one base away.

Using the deep immunoSEQ assay, TCR CDR3 regions were amplified from genomic DNA by multiplex PCR. For each cell subset, the extracted genomic DNA was distributed evenly across all wells of several immunoSEQ 96-well plates, and each plate served as one replicate. For sorted subsets, about 220 ng of genomic DNA, equivalent to some 33,000 T cell genomes, went into each replicate PCR. The purified libraries were quantified using a Qubit 3.0 fluorometer, sized with a Bioanalyzer 2100, and then quantified again using the KAPA Library Quantification kit. A separate single-read 150-cycle Illumina NextSeq 550 flow cell was used to sequence each immunoSEQ 96-well plate. For the original study's pipeline: Because the immunoSEQ output held only junctional sequences and lacked quality scores, the filtering could not match the filtering applied to full-length reads. Sequences were annotated with PyIR, a Python wrapper for IgBLAST v1.9, and V/J genes and CDR3 were assigned using IMGT germline references. Reads were removed for weak V/J assignments (E-value above 1e-6), missing CDR3, stop codons, out-of-frame junctions, or ambiguous translated residues. A V3J clonotype was defined by an identical inferred V gene, J gene, and CDR3 amino acid sequence. The percentage overlap between two repertoires was calculated by dividing the number of shared unique clonotypes by the size of the smaller repertoire. RTK rarefaction, the Chao1 estimator, and Recon v2.1 estimates of unobserved clonotypes were used to assess repertoire richness. For all TCRbeta clonotypes obtained by the gDNA method from four donors, generation probabilities were computed with OLGA. The immuneACCESS repertoire file appears here via TCRdb, limited to in-frame rearrangements. These files lack a portion of the clones; in checked studies, under half of the deficit traces to unresolved V genes, and the cause of the others is not known. V and J calls and clone size follow that table, whereas D and trimming were derived from the DNA. The sample includes about 2 million clones, with approximately 94% observed a single time. The ten largest clones add up to around 1.2% of the sample.

Taken from the germline V gene, the CDR1 and CDR2 loops are MNHNS and SASEGT. At the junction V is shortened by 6 bases and J by 3 bases, with 18 bases in between. From the cysteine up to the phenylalanine, the CDR3 has a length of 15 residues. The kept DNA is CDR3 alone, 45 bases in frame from the first base. This sequence was found in a man aged 18-30 years in good health. In this chain, TRBV6-1 is recombined with TRBJ2-7, and perhaps TRBD1 as D gene, on 6 matching bases. The material sequenced was naive CD8+ T cells sorted from blood. The cell subset or site label, read with the paper, signifies: CD45RA+CCR7+. The nucleotides read TGTGCCAGCAGGGACCGGGACACCAGATACTACGAGCAGTACTTC. Translated, it gives CASRDRDTRYYEQYF.